These 29 T cell receptor beta chains came from one sample sequenced in a study of blood T cell repertoires in COVID-19. The data were produced by immunoSEQ multiplex PCR, yet TCRdb's version contains in-frame clones alone and is incomplete. Of more than 350,000 clones listed, 85% to 90% are singletons. The sequenced sample consisted of PBMCs or T cells enriched from blood (not recorded which). Source of these receptors: a man younger than 30 who had recovered from COVID-19.

The chain links TRBV27 to TRBJ2-1; 7 nucleotides align to TRBD1. The CDR3 consists of 15 residues. With 6 bases clipped from V and 1 base from J, the junction kept 6 bases outside the gene matches. Germline V gene sequence: CDR1 MNHEY, CDR2 SMNVEV (reference sequence). In DNA form, the CDR3 reads TGTGCCAGCAGGGCGGACAGGCAATCCTACAATGAGCAGTTCTTC. This codes for CASRADRQSYNEQFF.

The chain has TRBV6-5 and TRBJ1-5, with 7 bases that match TRBD1. Germline values: CDR1 MNHEY, CDR2 SVGAGI. Losses at the gene ends were 7 bases for V and 7 bases for J; bases not matched to a gene: 7. The CDR3 length is 13 residues. As DNA, the CDR3 is TGTGCCAGCACCGACAGGGTCGGCCAGCCCCAGCATTTT. Its protein product is CASTDRVGQPQHF.

The count of this clone is one. CDR3 region: CASSPNSNVNIQYF. The CDR3 bases are TGTGCCAGCAGTCCTAATTCTAACGTCAACATTCAGTACTTC. The chain recombines TRBV28 with TRBJ2-4; D is uncertain. Trimming left V 5 bases short and J 7 bases short, with 15 bases between. Germline CDR1 is MDHEN and CDR2 is SYDVKM. This CDR3 contains 14 residues.

V usage is TRBV7-2 and J usage is TRBJ2-3; TRBD1 aligns across 7 bases. Germline V gives CDR1 SGHTA, CDR2 FQGNSA. The CDR3 length is 16 residues. The V and J ends lost 5 bases and 0 bases, in that order; junction bases with no gene match: 8. The CDR3 DNA sequence: TGTGCCAGCAGCCCCAAACTGACAGGGAGCACAGATACGCAGTATTTT. Translating it yields CASSPKLTGSTDTQYF.

The gene calls are TRBV27 and TRBJ1-2; the D is unclear. Deletions cut 6 bases from V and 10 bases from J, with 9 bases between. Germline-derived CDR1 and CDR2 are MNHEY and SMNVEV (reference sequence). The CDR3 has 10 amino acids. The CDR3 sequence: CASRGRDYTF. DNA of the CDR3: TGTGCCAGCAGGGGCCGGGACTACACCTTC.

With respect to this clone: The same CDR3 arises from other DNA sequences in this sample as well. The chain uses TRBV2 and TRBJ1-1; D might be TRBD1 (5 bases). This CDR3 is built from 13 residues. CDR1 is SNHLY, CDR2 FYNNEI, per germline. V was pared by 3 bases and J by 5 bases, with 10 bases between. Written as DNA, the CDR3 is TGTGCCAGCAGTGAGTTAGGGGAAACTGAAGCTTTCTTT. Residues: CASSELGETEAFF.

The V gene is TRBV30, the J gene TRBJ1-5, with D possibly being TRBD1 (6 bases). V lost 2 bases and J 4 bases, leaving 18 bases between the germline ends. CDR1 and CDR2 from the germline V gene are GTSNPN and SVGIG (reference sequence). The CDR3 has 16 residues. CDR3 protein: CAWSKTQGWGNQPQHF. The DNA for the CDR3 is TGTGCCTGGAGTAAAACACAGGGATGGGGTAATCAGCCCCAGCATTTT.

V is TRBV6-5 and J is TRBJ1-1; D is uncertain. The CDR3 extends over 14 amino acids. Trimming removed 2 bases from V and 0 bases from J, with 7 bases in between. The germline V gene has CDR1 MNHEY and CDR2 SVGAGI. The CDR3 protein is CASSYAEVNTEAFF. Here the CDR3 DNA reads TGTGCCAGCAGTTACGCGGAAGTGAACACTGAAGCTTTCTTT.

This chain links TRBV12-3 or TRBV12-4 with TRBJ1-2; D remains unclear. With 6 bases removed from V and 3 bases from J, the gap between germline ends came to 11 bases. The CDR3 extends over 13 amino acids. The CDR3 bases are TGTGCCAGCAGCTATCCGGGAGACTATGGCTACACCTTC. Amino acids: CASSYPGDYGYTF.

The chain employs TRBV19 and TRBJ1-2, with 8 bases matching TRBD1. Germline CDR1 reads LNHDA; CDR2 reads SQIVND (reference sequence). The V gene end was trimmed by 10 bases and the J gene end by 5 bases; junction bases not matched to a gene: 15. The CDR3 covers 15 residues. The CDR3 protein is CATGVRGQGLYGYTF. The CDR3 nucleotides are TGTGCCACCGGAGTGCGCGGACAGGGACTGTATGGCTACACCTTC.

The V and J genes are TRBV24-1 and TRBJ1-3; 9 bases agree with TRBD1. Germline loops: CDR1 KGHDR, CDR2 SFDVKD. CDR3 size: 17 residues. The ends lost 6 bases at V and 0 bases at J; junction bases unmatched: 8. CDR3 sequence reads: CATSLWDREFSGNTIYF. The DNA of the CDR3 is TGTGCCACCAGTTTGTGGGACAGGGAATTCTCTGGAAACACCATATATTTT.

Comment on this clone: It is unclear where the CDR3 begins or ends on the DNA, so no DNA is shown, and the CDR3 is as TCRdb lists it. V usage is TRBV28 and J usage is TRBJ1-1; the table names TRBD1, a call not compared with the DNA. 17 amino acids form the CDR3, both terminal residues included. Germline CDR1 reads MDHEN; CDR2 reads SYDVKM. CDR3 sequence reads: CASSFFGQGARDTEAFF.

This chain links TRBV6-4 with TRBJ2-3, with 7 bases lining up with TRBD2. CDR3 length: 17 amino acids. V shed 4 bases, J shed 5 bases, and the junction held 15 bases outside the gene matches. Germline V lookup: CDR1 MRHNA, CDR2 SNTAGT. Here the CDR3 reads CASSATSGRGVGDTQYF. DNA for the CDR3: TGTGCCAGCAGTGCCACGAGTGGACGGGGGGTAGGAGATACGCAGTATTTT.

A remark on this clone: Other DNA variants within this sample encode the same CDR3. The V and J genes are TRBV7-2 and TRBJ1-1; D remains ambiguous. This CDR3 region has 13 residues. Between the trimmed V and J ends, which lost 1 base and 1 base, there was a span of 4 bases. Germline V gene sequence: CDR1 SGHTA, CDR2 FQGNSA. CDR3 amino acids: CASSLGQNTEAFF. The CDR3 nucleotides read TGTGCCAGCAGCTTAGGGCAGAACACTGAAGCTTTCTTT.

This chain uses TRBV5-4 with TRBJ2-5, with D uncertain. CDR3 size: 14 residues. Germline values: CDR1 SGHNT, CDR2 YYREEE (reference sequence). Trimming took off 6 bases at V and 3 bases at J, with 15 bases between the two ends. CDR3 region: CASMVRVSEETQYF. Here the CDR3 DNA reads TGTGCCAGCATGGTTCGGGTTTCGGAAGAGACCCAGTACTTC.

The chain is built from TRBV20-1 and TRBJ1-1, with D hard to call. This CDR3 is 13 amino acids long. CDR1 and CDR2 from the germline V gene are DFQATT and SNEGSKA (reference sequence). The ends were cut back, 3 bases at V and 8 bases at J, with 16 bases in the middle. CDR3 nucleotide sequence: TGCAGTGCTAGTGGCGGTCTCTCCCCAGAAGCTTTCTTT. It is translated as CSASGGLSPEAFF.

Here the CDR3 reads CASIDYSSYNEQFF. In DNA form, the CDR3 reads TGTGCCAGCATTGACTACAGCTCCTACAATGAGCAGTTCTTC. The rearrangement uses TRBV28 and TRBJ2-1, with TRBD2 as a possible D gene (5 bases). The V end lost 7 bases, the J end lost 0 bases, and 10 bases lay between the germline ends. The CDR3 spans 14 residues. The V gene's germline CDR1 is MDHEN and CDR2 SYDVKM.

The chain joins TRBV7-2 to TRBJ1-5, with D perhaps TRBD1 (5 bases). Trimming cost V 6 bases and J 2 bases, with 11 bases left between them. The CDR3 length is 14 residues. CDR1 is SGHTA, CDR2 FQGNSA, per germline. CDR3 sequence (DNA): TGTGCCAGCAGTTTCGTACAGGGCAATCAGCCCCAGCATTTT. Encoded protein: CASSFVQGNQPQHF.

A few counts support this clone. The same CDR3 is also encoded by other DNA sequences in this sample. The chain couples TRBV2 to TRBJ2-1, with D possibly matching TRBD1 (5 bases). The V and J ends lost 6 bases and 5 bases respectively, with 11 bases between them. The CDR3 runs 13 residues. Per germline, CDR1 SNHLY and CDR2 FYNNEI. The DNA for the CDR3 is TGTGCCAGCAGCCTAGACAGAAACAATGAGCAGTTCTTC. Amino acids: CASSLDRNNEQFF. The complete variable domain, with remaining parts taken from reference TRBV2 and TRBJ2-1, reads EPEVTQTPSHQVTQMGQEVILRCVPISNHLYFYWYRQILGQKVEFLVSFYNNEISEKSEIFDDQFSVERPDGSNFTLKIRSTKLEDSAMYFCASSLDRNNEQFFGPGTRLTVL.

This clone was detected only once. J is TRBJ2-3 and V is TRBV18; D is possibly TRBD2 (6 bases). Trimming removed 5 bases at V and 0 bases at J, with 12 bases between. CDR3 length: 15 amino acids. CDR1 is KGHSH and CDR2 is LQKENI in the germline V gene. CDR3 nucleotide sequence: TGTGCCAGCTCAAACTTAGCGGATAGCACAGATACGCAGTATTTT. Protein: CASSNLADSTDTQYF.

The chain carries TRBV5-1 and TRBJ2-2; D remains unclear. The CDR3 contains 14 residues. V shed 5 bases and J shed 1 base, with 9 bases lying between them. The germline gives CDR1 SGHRS, CDR2 YFSETQ. The CDR3 DNA reads TGCGCCAGCAGTTTTACAAGGAACACCGGGGAGCTGTTTTTT. This encodes CASSFTRNTGELFF.

The chain couples TRBV7-9 to TRBJ2-3, with TRBD2 identical over 9 bases. V gave up 3 bases and J gave up 4 bases; unmatched junction bases: 2. The CDR3 has 14 amino acids. Germline lookup yields CDR1 SEHNR and CDR2 FQNEAQ (reference sequence). CDR3 sequence: CASSLGGGADTQYF. In DNA form, the CDR3 reads TGTGCCAGCAGCTTGGGCGGGGGGGCAGATACGCAGTATTTT. Variable domain in full (rest from reference TRBV7-9 and TRBJ2-3): DTGVSQNPRHKITKRGQNVTFRCDPISEHNRLYWYRQTLGQGPEFLTYFQNEAQLEKSRLLSDRFSAERPKGSFSTLEIQRTEQGDSAMYLCASSLGGGADTQYFGPGTRLTVL.

V is TRBV7-8 and J is TRBJ1-5; 11 nucleotides match TRBD1. Trimming cost V 1 base and J 0 bases; bases outside gene matches: 8. Germline CDR1 and CDR2: SGHVS and FQNEAQ. The CDR3 spans 19 residues. For the CDR3, the DNA is TGTGCCAGCAGCTTAGAGCTAGGGACAGGGGGATATAGCAATCAGCCCCAGCATTTT. This translates into CASSLELGTGGYSNQPQHF.

In this sample, this clone turned up a few times. V usage is TRBV10-3 and J usage is TRBJ2-1; 7 bases are a match to TRBD2. With 8 bases clipped from V and 4 bases from J, the junction kept 8 bases outside the gene matches. This CDR3 comprises 14 residues. From germline, CDR1 is ENHRY and CDR2 SYGVKD. This CDR3 reads CAISGGLFYNEQFF. The CDR3, as DNA: TGTGCCATCTCGGGGGGACTCTTTTACAATGAGCAGTTCTTC.

The gene calls are TRBV7-2 and TRBJ2-5; 14 bases fit TRBD2. The CDR3 length is 19 residues. The germline gives CDR1 SGHTA, CDR2 FQGNSA. V lost 5 bases and J lost 4; bases outside the gene matches: 15. CDR3 DNA: TGTGCCAGCAGCGATACAGCCGGGACTAGCGGGAGAAGGGGAGAGACCCAGTACTTC. It is translated as CASSDTAGTSGRRGETQYF.

The chain couples TRBV28 to TRBJ1-2; the match to TRBD1 covers 9 bases. The ends lost 5 bases at V and 2 bases at J; junction bases unmatched: 9. In germline, CDR1 is MDHEN, CDR2 SYDVKM. The CDR3 is 16 amino acids. CDR3 sequence: CASSGFAGTGNYGYTF. DNA of the CDR3: TGTGCCAGCAGTGGCTTCGCCGGGACAGGGAACTATGGCTACACCTTC.

This chain uses TRBV6-5 with TRBJ2-1; D not resolved. V lost 6 bases, J lost 1 base, and 7 bases lay in between. The CDR3 has 13 residues. CDR1 MNHEY and CDR2 SVGAGI come from the germline V gene. This CDR3 is CASRDTSYNEQFF. Here the CDR3 DNA reads TGTGCCAGCAGAGACACATCCTACAATGAGCAGTTCTTC.

The chain employs TRBV27 and TRBJ1-1; 8 nucleotides align to TRBD1. The CDR3 sequence is 14 residues long. J was trimmed by 1 base and V by 6 bases; bases with no gene match: 4. In germline, CDR1 is MNHEY, CDR2 SMNVEV (reference sequence). CDR3 in DNA: TGTGCCAGCAGCCGGGGACAGGAGAACACTGAAGCTTTCTTT. This gives the protein CASSRGQENTEAFF.

CDR3 sequence reads: CASSLLASGGEYTGELFF. The CDR3 bases are TGCGCCAGCAGCTTGTTGGCTAGCGGGGGAGAATACACCGGGGAGCTGTTTTTT. The genes are TRBV5-1 and TRBJ2-2, with 10 bases lining up with TRBD2. CDR3 length: 18 amino acids. V trimming: 1 base; J trimming: 3 bases; junction bases outside the gene matches: 9. Germline CDR1 and CDR2: SGHRS and YFSETQ.